Following are 32 T cell receptor beta chains from one sample sequenced in a study of cytomegalovirus exposure and HLA in healthy donors. With 60 Vbeta and 13 Jbeta primers, the PCR was carried out. TCRdb's table, derived via immunoSEQ multiplex PCR, lists solely in-frame clones and lacks some. The sample has more than 100,000 clones; the top ten hold about 3.5%. Sequences were obtained from PBMCs. The receptors stem from a man aged 18 to 29 in good health and CMV-seronegative.

The chain carries TRBV9 and TRBJ2-1; unclear D gene. In germline, CDR1 is SGDLS, CDR2 YYNGEE. The CDR3 runs to 16 residues. Trimming pared 4 bases from V and 6 bases from J, leaving 20 bases between. The CDR3 sequence is CASSLDAVLGINEQFF. The CDR3 DNA reads as TGTGCCAGCAGCCTTGATGCCGTCCTTGGCATCAATGAGCAGTTCTTC. The whole variable domain, remainder taken from reference TRBV9 and TRBJ2-1, is DSGVTQTPKHLITATGQRVTLRCSPRSGDLSVYWYQQSLDQGLQFLIQYYNGEERAKGNILERFSAQQFPDLHSELNLSSLELGDSALYFCASSLDAVLGINEQFFGPGTRLTVL.

In nucleotides, the CDR3 is TGTGCCAGCAGCCGGACTAACACAGATACGCAGTATTTT. This encodes CASSRTNTDTQYF. The chain carries TRBV11-2 and TRBJ2-3; D is perhaps TRBD2 (6 bases). V lost 5 bases to trimming and J lost 2 bases, with 8 bases between them. Germline CDR1 is SGHAT and CDR2 is FQNNGV. The CDR3 loop spans 13 amino acids.

The chain carries TRBV2 and TRBJ1-2; TRBD1 matches 7 bases. Germline CDR1 is SNHLY and CDR2 is FYNNEI. The CDR3 runs 13 residues. After removal of 9 bases from V and 4 bases from J, the junction contained 8 bases not matched to a gene. CDR3 protein: CARRDSEGYGYTF. The DNA for the CDR3 is TGTGCCAGGAGGGACAGTGAGGGCTATGGCTACACCTTC.

The chain uses TRBV7-3 and TRBJ1-1; the match to TRBD1 covers 9 bases. J lost 4 bases, V lost 5 bases, and 14 bases had no gene match. Per the germline V gene, CDR1 is SGHTA and CDR2 is FQGTGA. CDR3 size: 17 residues. This chain's CDR3 is CASSPGQGLGQATEAFF. For the CDR3, the DNA is TGTGCCAGCAGCCCGGGACAGGGCCTGGGGCAAGCCACTGAAGCTTTCTTT.

This sequence joins TRBV5-1 and TRBJ1-6; D remains unclear. Trimming took off 0 bases at V and 9 bases at J, with 10 bases between the two ends. Germline CDR1 SGHRS, CDR2 YFSETQ. The CDR3 spans 14 residues. The CDR3 region is CASSLETLPSPLHF. CDR3 bases: TGCGCCAGCAGCTTGGAAACATTGCCTTCACCCCTCCACTTT. Variable domain in full (rest from reference TRBV5-1 and TRBJ1-6): KAGVTQTPRYLIKTRGQQVTLSCSPISGHRSVSWYQQTPGQGLQFLFEYFSETQRNKGNFPGRFSGRQFSNSRSEMNVSTLELGDSALYLCASSLETLPSPLHFGNGTRLTVT.

The genes are TRBV5-6 and TRBJ2-7; weak D call: TRBD2 (5 bases). CDR1 SGHDT and CDR2 YYEEEE come from the germline V gene. The ends were cut back, 3 bases at V and 2 bases at J, with 12 bases in the middle. The CDR3 runs to 14 residues. CDR3 loop: CASSYGGSTYEQYF. For the CDR3, the DNA is TGTGCCAGCAGCTACGGAGGTTCCACCTACGAGCAGTACTTC. The variable domain in full, with the rest retrieved from reference TRBV5-6 and TRBJ2-7, is DAGVTQSPTHLIKTRGQQVTLRCSPKSGHDTVSWYQQALGQGPQFIFQYYEEEERQRGNFPDRFSGHQFPNYSSELNVNALLLGDSALYLCASSYGGSTYEQYFGPGTRLTVT.

The V call is TRBV4-1, the J call TRBJ1-4; D uncertain. The CDR3 spans 12 residues. Germline V gives CDR1 MGHRA, CDR2 YSYEKL. Between the trimmed V and J ends, which lost 7 bases and 3 bases, there was a span of 6 bases. CDR3 region: CASTRPNEKLFF. The CDR3 region has the DNA TGCGCCAGCACCAGGCCTAATGAAAAACTGTTTTTT.

This sequence joins TRBV2 and TRBJ2-1, with 7 bases lining up with TRBD2. The CDR3 spans 14 residues. The germline gives CDR1 SNHLY, CDR2 FYNNEI. V was pared by 7 bases and J by 0 bases, with 3 bases of the junction left unmatched. CDR3 amino acids: CASKRGSSYNEQFF. CDR3 nucleotide sequence: TGTGCCAGCAAGCGGGGTAGCTCCTACAATGAGCAGTTCTTC.

The rearrangement uses TRBV18 and TRBJ2-7; 11 bases align to TRBD2. The CDR3 runs 15 residues. V was pared by 3 bases and J by 6 bases, with 7 bases of the junction left unmatched. From germline, CDR1 is KGHSH and CDR2 LQKENI. CDR3 in amino acids: CASSPRLAGKGEQYF. The CDR3 nucleotides read TGTGCCAGCTCACCGAGACTAGCGGGAAAGGGCGAGCAGTACTTC. Variable domain in full (rest from reference TRBV18 and TRBJ2-7): NAGVMQNPRHLVRRRGQEARLRCSPMKGHSHVYWYRQLPEEGLKFMVYLQKENIIDESGMPKERFSAEFPKEGPSILRIQQVVRGDSAAYFCASSPRLAGKGEQYFGPGTRLTVT.

This sequence joins TRBV28 and TRBJ2-3; 9 positions match TRBD2. Per germline, CDR1 MDHEN and CDR2 SYDVKM. J was trimmed by 6 bases and V by 6 bases; bases with no gene match: 10. There are 15 residues in the CDR3. The CDR3 DNA follows: TGTGCCAGCAGGGTTGGGGGACTAGCCCGGGATACGCAGTATTTT. It codes for CASRVGGLARDTQYF.

The rearrangement joins TRBV6-6 to TRBJ1-6, with D possibly being TRBD1 (6 bases). Germline V CDR1 and CDR2: MNHNY, SVGAGI (reference sequence). The CDR3 runs 14 residues. The germline V and J ends were trimmed by 6 bases and 9 bases, with 15 bases remaining between them. For the CDR3, the DNA is TGTGCCAGCAGACTCCCAGGGGAGGGTTCACCCCTCCACTTT. Translation gives CASRLPGEGSPLHF.

The V gene is TRBV5-1, the J gene TRBJ1-2, with D perhaps TRBD1 (5 bases). V lost 4 bases and J 8 bases, leaving 21 bases between the germline ends. This CDR3 region has 15 residues. Germline V lookup: CDR1 SGHRS, CDR2 YFSETQ. The CDR3 loop is CASSLGIGALKGYTF. The CDR3 DNA follows: TGCGCCAGCAGCCTGGGAATAGGGGCGCTAAAGGGCTACACCTTC.

This chain connects TRBV20-1 to TRBJ2-7; possibly TRBD2 for D (5 bases). This CDR3 comprises 11 residues. Between the trimmed V and J ends, which lost 6 bases and 6 bases, there was a span of 12 bases. Per germline, CDR1 DFQATT and CDR2 SNEGSKA (reference sequence). CDR3 protein: CSAEGLGEQYF. Here the CDR3 DNA reads TGCAGTGCCGAGGGTTTGGGCGAGCAGTACTTC.

This sequence joins TRBV11-2 and TRBJ2-5; D is perhaps TRBD1 (6 bases). Germline V lookup: CDR1 SGHAT, CDR2 FQNNGV. Trimming shortened V by 5 bases and J by 3 bases, and 16 bases separated the two germline ends. The CDR3 spans 15 residues. The CDR3 protein is CASSQGGQPKETQYF. The CDR3 DNA sequence: TGTGCCAGCAGCCAAGGGGGACAACCGAAAGAGACCCAGTACTTC.

The chain links TRBV11-2 to TRBJ1-1, with a weak D call TRBD1 (6 bases). This CDR3 is 13 amino acids long. Germline V lookup: CDR1 SGHAT, CDR2 FQNNGV. V lost 5 bases, J lost 7 bases, and 14 bases lay in between. DNA of the CDR3: TGTGCCAGCAGCCTCGGACAGTTATATGAAGCTTTCTTT. Translating it yields CASSLGQLYEAFF.

The rearrangement uses TRBV6-5 and TRBJ1-5, with TRBD1 as a possible D gene (6 bases). The V end lost 6 bases, the J end lost 5 bases, and 14 bases lay between the germline ends. Germline CDR1 and CDR2: MNHEY and SVGAGI. The CDR3 covers 14 residues. CDR3 loop: CASRTGGRDQPQHF. The CDR3 coding sequence is TGTGCCAGCAGAACCGGGGGGCGGGATCAGCCCCAGCATTTT.

The rearrangement joins TRBV2 to TRBJ1-1; D remains unclear. CDR3 length equals 15 residues. Germline loops: CDR1 SNHLY, CDR2 FYNNEI. Trimming cost V 11 bases and J 2 bases, with 21 bases left between them. The CDR3 bases are TGTGCCTCCGGAGGCGAAACTCAACGCAACACTGAAGCTTTCTTT. Amino acid sequence: CASGGETQRNTEAFF. The variable domain in full, with the rest retrieved from reference TRBV2 and TRBJ1-1, is EPEVTQTPSHQVTQMGQEVILRCVPISNHLYFYWYRQILGQKVEFLVSFYNNEISEKSEIFDDQFSVERPDGSNFTLKIRSTKLEDSAMYFCASGGETQRNTEAFFGQGTRLTVV.

The J gene is TRBJ2-5, the V gene TRBV11-2; unclear D gene. Germline CDR1 SGHAT, CDR2 FQNNGV. The V and J ends lost 5 bases and 4 bases respectively, with 5 bases between them. This CDR3 has 11 amino acids. In DNA form, the CDR3 reads TGTGCCAGCAGCAGAGGAGAGACCCAGTACTTC. Amino acid sequence: CASSRGETQYF.

The chain couples TRBV7-8 to TRBJ2-5; perhaps TRBD1 as D (6 bases). Germline V gene lookup returns CDR1 SGHVS and CDR2 FQNEAQ. Trimming shortened V by 6 bases and J by 5 bases, and 10 bases separated the two germline ends. The length of the CDR3 is 12 residues. CDR3 coding DNA: TGTGCCAGCAGTCCTCAGGGGGAGACCCAGTACTTC. It is translated as CASSPQGETQYF.

The chain uses TRBV7-9 and TRBJ1-1, with TRBD1 matching over 7 bases. Germline V lookup: CDR1 SEHNR, CDR2 FQNEAQ (reference sequence). This CDR3 region has 13 residues. The V gene end was trimmed by 4 bases and the J gene end by 8 bases; junction bases not matched to a gene: 7. The CDR3 spells CASSWLRQGEAFF. In DNA form, the CDR3 reads TGTGCCAGCAGCTGGCTCCGACAGGGAGAAGCTTTCTTT.

The chain employs TRBV19 and TRBJ2-7; TRBD2 matches at 9 bases. This CDR3 has 18 residues. The V gene end was trimmed by 0 bases and the J gene end by 4 bases; junction bases not matched to a gene: 13. Germline assignment: CDR1 LNHDA and CDR2 SQIVND (reference sequence). CDR3 in DNA: TGTGCCAGTAGTATAGACCCTCTGGGGCTAGCGGGAAGGTACGAGCAGTACTTC. This sequence encodes CASSIDPLGLAGRYEQYF.

V is TRBV7-9 and J is TRBJ1-1; TRBD1 might be the D (5 bases). The germline V and J ends were trimmed by 1 base and 1 base, with 10 bases remaining between them. CDR1 and CDR2 from the germline V gene are SEHNR and FQNEAQ (reference sequence). The CDR3 is 15 amino acids. CDR3 in DNA: TGTGCCAGCAGCTTAGTGCAGGGAACGAACACTGAAGCTTTCTTT. Translated: CASSLVQGTNTEAFF.

The chain combines TRBV9 with TRBJ2-1; the match to TRBD2 covers 8 bases. The CDR3 sequence is 16 residues long. Trimming cost V 0 bases and J 5 bases; bases outside gene matches: 7. The germline V gene has CDR1 SGDLS and CDR2 YYNGEE. CDR3 nucleotide sequence: TGTGCCAGCAGCGTAGAGATAGCGGGGTTGAACAATGAGCAGTTCTTC. This translates into CASSVEIAGLNNEQFF.

The V gene is TRBV27, the J gene TRBJ1-2; 8 bases fit TRBD1. The germline CDR1 and CDR2 sequences are MNHEY and SMNVEV (reference sequence). The CDR3 runs to 14 residues. J was trimmed by 8 bases and V by 5 bases; bases with no gene match: 10. DNA for the CDR3: TGTGCCAGCAGTCCCGGGACAGGCGGATCAGGCTACACCTTC. It encodes CASSPGTGGSGYTF.

V gene TRBV6-6 combines with J gene TRBJ1-1; maybe TRBD1 (5 bases). V was trimmed by 5 bases and J by 8 bases, leaving 9 bases between them. Germline-derived CDR1 and CDR2 are MNHNY and SVGAGI (reference sequence). CDR3 length: 11 amino acids. DNA for the CDR3: TGTGCCAGCAGTCCCTCAGGGGAAGCTTTCTTT. Translation gives CASSPSGEAFF.

The rearrangement links TRBV6-6 to TRBJ1-5; no firm D call. Trimming shortened V by 2 bases and J by 6 bases, and 8 bases separated the two germline ends. CDR3 length equals 13 residues. CDR1 is MNHNY, CDR2 SVGAGI, per germline (reference sequence). The CDR3 is CASSYRTIQPQHF. Written as DNA, the CDR3 is TGTGCCAGCAGTTACAGAACTATTCAGCCCCAGCATTTT.

The chain carries TRBV28 and TRBJ2-5; possible D gene TRBD2, 6 bases. The CDR3 is 13 residues long. V lost 3 bases and J lost 4, with 9 bases in between. Germline V lookup: CDR1 MDHEN, CDR2 SYDVKM. The CDR3 nucleotides read TGTGCCAGCAGTTTTGGGGAGGCAGAGACCCAGTACTTC. Translation: CASSFGEAETQYF. The full variable domain, its missing parts supplied by reference TRBV28 and TRBJ2-5, is DVKVTQSSRYLVKRTGEKVFLECVQDMDHENMFWYRQDPGLGLRLIYFSYDVKMKEKGDIPEGYSVSREKKERFSLILESASTNQTSMYLCASSFGEAETQYFGPGTRLLVL.

The chain is built from TRBV2 and TRBJ1-1; 10 bases fit TRBD1. CDR3 length equals 18 residues. Germline CDR1 and CDR2: SNHLY and FYNNEI. J lost 4 bases, V lost 1 base, and 12 bases had no gene match. As DNA, the CDR3 is TGTGCCAGCAGTGAAGTGGGGACAGGGGTCCCTTTGGGCACTGAAGCTTTCTTT. It yields the protein CASSEVGTGVPLGTEAFF.

The rearrangement joins TRBV5-1 to TRBJ2-7, with 9 bases matching TRBD1. Germline CDR1 SGHRS, CDR2 YFSETQ. This CDR3 is built from 15 residues. V lost 2 bases, J lost 0 bases, and 3 bases stayed unmatched. Written as DNA, the CDR3 is TGCGCCAGCAGCTTTTGGACAGGGGCCTCCTACGAGCAGTACTTC. Its protein product is CASSFWTGASYEQYF.

This sequence joins TRBV6-1 and TRBJ2-3; D may be TRBD1 (6 bases). Looked up from germline, CDR1 is MNHNS and CDR2 is SASEGT. This CDR3 region has 15 residues. V was trimmed by 6 bases and J by 3 bases, leaving 16 bases between them. DNA for the CDR3: TGTGCCAGCAGAAAAGGGGACAAGTTAACAGATACGCAGTATTTT. The encoded protein is CASRKGDKLTDTQYF.

The chain uses TRBV27 and TRBJ2-2; 8 bases align to TRBD1. Germline lookup yields CDR1 MNHEY and CDR2 SMNVEV (reference sequence). The CDR3 totals 16 residues. The junction had 7 bases not matched to a gene; V was cut back by 3 bases and J by 4 bases. The CDR3 loop is CASSLMTGASTGELFF. DNA for the CDR3: TGTGCCAGCAGTTTGATGACAGGGGCGAGCACCGGGGAGCTGTTTTTT.

The genes are TRBV28 and TRBJ2-3; D remains ambiguous. Germline V gene sequence: CDR1 MDHEN, CDR2 SYDVKM. With 2 bases removed from V and 1 base from J, the gap between germline ends came to 7 bases. The CDR3 runs 14 residues. The CDR3: CASSLATRTDTQYF. The CDR3 nucleotides read TGTGCCAGCAGTTTAGCGACTCGCACAGATACGCAGTATTTT.